This T cell receptor beta chain stems from a study of shared clonotypes between healthy human individuals. Study information: The study used three CD4 naive, three CD4 memory, two CD8 naive and one CD8 memory plate per donor.

Germline V gene data show CDR1 as LGHNA and CDR2 as YNFKEQ. Trimming took 2 bases from V and 0 from J; bases not matched to a gene: 5. CDR3 length: 19 amino acids. A deep-level run was used for the assay. Each cell subset's genomic DNA was divided evenly among several immunoSEQ plates. Profiled with immunoSEQ multiplex PCR; TCRdb holds only in-frame clones, not every one. This table holds some 900,000 clones, more than 75% found once. To note about this clone: Its antigen is undetermined.

Study outcomes and limitations: Sorted-subset sequencing was shown by rarefaction to be incomplete despite large depth.

The genes are TRBV4-2 and TRBJ2-2; TRBD2 aligns across 14 bases. The clonotype comes from a man between 18 and 35 years old in good health. Sequencing used memory CD4+ T cells sorted from blood. Subset indicated: CD45RA-negative fraction. The CDR3 bases are TGTGCCAGCAGCCAAAACGGACTAGCGGGGGGACCGAACACCGGGGAGCTGTTTTTT. Residues: CASSQNGLAGGPNTGELFF.